This TCR beta chain was sequenced in a study of T cell responses to AZD1222 COVID-19 vaccine. Here immunoSEQ multiplex PCR was the method, and the copy in TCRdb shows in-frame clones only, minus some. Of approximately 90,000 clones in the sample, over 75% are singletons; the top ten hold about 16%. This receptor was taken from an adult in good health. Material: peripheral blood, obtained on day 0 of AZD1222 vaccination.

CDR3 residues: CASSYGPSRVQEQFF. The DNA for the CDR3 is TGTGCCAGCAGTTATGGTCCTTCTAGAGTCCAAGAGCAGTTCTTC. This rearrangement joins TRBV6-4 to TRBJ2-1; D is unresolved. CDR1 MRHNA and CDR2 SNTAGT come from the germline V gene. With 5 bases removed from V and 10 bases from J, the gap between germline ends came to 21 bases. The CDR3 spans 15 residues.